This record looks at one T cell receptor beta chain sequence and its context. Its antigen is unknown. The sample is drawn from a study of PD-L1 blockade in urothelial cancer. Study context: Blood was analyzed 3 weeks (second dose) and 6 weeks after treatment start.

Time point specified: pretreatment peripheral blood. The study enrolled patients with locally advanced or metastatic urothelial carcinoma. The protocol was immunoSEQ multiplex PCR, while the TCRdb copy is restricted to in-frame clones and leaves out a portion. The table records tens of thousands of clones, roughly 89% of them present only once. V lost 2 bases and J 5 bases, leaving 7 bases between the germline ends. Germline V gene sequence: CDR1 SGHRS, CDR2 YFSETQ. The CDR3 contains 12 residues. Broader study findings: Tumor-associated TCR clones expanded more in blood at 3 weeks in patients with durable benefit. Survival was better when pretreatment blood TCR clonality fell below the median.

This receptor was obtained from a man aged 60-69 years with urothelial cancer. The sequencing here drew on PBMCs, taken around atezolizumab (anti-PD-L1) treatment. This sequence joins TRBV5-1 and TRBJ2-5, with no clear D. CDR3 in DNA: TGCGCCAGCAGCTTCGATAGTGAGACCCAGTACTTC. Amino acids: CASSFDSETQYF.